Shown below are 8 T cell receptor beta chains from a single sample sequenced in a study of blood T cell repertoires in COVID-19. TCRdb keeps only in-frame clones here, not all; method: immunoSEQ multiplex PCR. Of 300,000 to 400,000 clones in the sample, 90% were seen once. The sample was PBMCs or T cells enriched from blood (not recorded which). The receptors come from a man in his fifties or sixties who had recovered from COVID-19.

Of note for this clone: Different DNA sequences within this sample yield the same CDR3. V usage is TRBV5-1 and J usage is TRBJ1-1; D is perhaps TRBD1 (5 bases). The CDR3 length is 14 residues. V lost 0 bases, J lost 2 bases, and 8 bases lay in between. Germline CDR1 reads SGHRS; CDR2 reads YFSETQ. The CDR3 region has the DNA TGCGCCAGCAGCTTGGTCGGGGGTAACACTGAAGCTTTCTTT. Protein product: CASSLVGGNTEAFF. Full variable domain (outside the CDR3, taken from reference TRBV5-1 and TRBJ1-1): KAGVTQTPRYLIKTRGQQVTLSCSPISGHRSVSWYQQTPGQGLQFLFEYFSETQRNKGNFPGRFSGRQFSNSRSEMNVSTLELGDSALYLCASSLVGGNTEAFFGQGTRLTVV.

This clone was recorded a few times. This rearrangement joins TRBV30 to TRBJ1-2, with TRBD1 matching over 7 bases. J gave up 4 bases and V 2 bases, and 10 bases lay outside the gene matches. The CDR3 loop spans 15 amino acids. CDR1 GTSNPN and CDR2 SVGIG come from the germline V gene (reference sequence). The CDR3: CAWSSGGGQIYGYTF. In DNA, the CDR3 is TGTGCCTGGAGTAGCGGTGGGGGACAGATCTATGGCTACACCTTC.

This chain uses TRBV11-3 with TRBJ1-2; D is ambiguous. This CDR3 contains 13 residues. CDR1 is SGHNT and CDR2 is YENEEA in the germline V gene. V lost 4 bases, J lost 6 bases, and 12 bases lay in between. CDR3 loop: CASSSGNLNGYTF. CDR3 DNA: TGTGCCAGCAGCTCGGGAAATCTGAATGGCTACACCTTC.

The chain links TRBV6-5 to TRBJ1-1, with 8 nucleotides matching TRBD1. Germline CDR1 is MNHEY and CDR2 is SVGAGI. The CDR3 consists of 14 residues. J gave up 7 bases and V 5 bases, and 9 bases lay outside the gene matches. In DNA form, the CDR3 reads TGTGCCAGCAGTATAGACAGGGGAGAGAGTGAAGCTTTCTTT. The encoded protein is CASSIDRGESEAFF.

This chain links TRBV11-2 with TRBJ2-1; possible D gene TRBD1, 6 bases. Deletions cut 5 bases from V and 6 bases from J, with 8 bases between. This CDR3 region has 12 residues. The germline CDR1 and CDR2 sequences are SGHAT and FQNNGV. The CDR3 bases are TGTGCCAGCAGCACACAGGGCAATGAGCAGTTCTTC. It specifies CASSTQGNEQFF.

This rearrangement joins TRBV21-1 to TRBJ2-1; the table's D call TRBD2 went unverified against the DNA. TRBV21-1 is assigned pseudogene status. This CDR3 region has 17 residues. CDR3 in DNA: TGTGCCAGCAGCCGGGCGCTAGCGGGAGTGACCTACAATGAGCAGTTCTTC. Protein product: CASSRALAGVTYNEQFF.

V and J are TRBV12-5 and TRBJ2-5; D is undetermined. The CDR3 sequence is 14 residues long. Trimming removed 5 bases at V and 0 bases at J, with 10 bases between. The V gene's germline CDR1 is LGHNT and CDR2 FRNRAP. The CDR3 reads CASGPPRDQETQYF. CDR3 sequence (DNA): TGTGCTAGTGGTCCCCCCCGGGACCAAGAGACCCAGTACTTC.

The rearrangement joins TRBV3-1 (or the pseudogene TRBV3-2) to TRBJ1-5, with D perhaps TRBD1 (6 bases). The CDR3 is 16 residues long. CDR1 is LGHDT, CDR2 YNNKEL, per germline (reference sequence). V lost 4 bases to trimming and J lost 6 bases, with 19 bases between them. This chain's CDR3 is CASSPLRGGAFQPQHF. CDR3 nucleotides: TGTGCCAGCAGCCCACTTCGGGGGGGGGCTTTTCAGCCCCAGCATTTT.